The subject of this entry is one T cell receptor (beta chain). These data originate in a study of sequential checkpoint blockade in melanoma. Treatment noted: randomized to nivolumab then ipilimumab (arm A) or the reverse (arm B). The repertoire was sequenced with immunoSEQ multiplex PCR; TCRdb's copy has only in-frame clones and lacks some. The sample carries roughly 13,000 clones, 52% recorded once. The V end was cut by 5 bases, the J end by 6 bases, with 20 bases between. This CDR3 contains 16 residues. Germline lookup yields CDR1 MNHEY and CDR2 SMNVEV (reference sequence). The sequence was collected from a human donor with melanoma. The genes are TRBV27 and TRBJ2-1, with D perhaps TRBD2 (7 bases). The specimen comprised CD8+ T cells sorted from blood (inferred from file names), sampled from a patient given nivolumab and ipilimumab in sequence. The CDR3 bases are TGTGCCAGCAGTCTCACCGGGGGGCCCGGGGTCAATGAGCAGTTCTTC. Protein product: CASSLTGGPGVNEQFF.